This is a list of T cell receptor beta chains from one sample in a study of memory CD4+ T cells and cytomegalovirus serostatus. TCRdb keeps only in-frame clones here, not all; method: immunoSEQ multiplex PCR. The table includes about 82,000 clones, 65% to 85% detected once. Sample: memory CD4+ T cells from blood. These TCRs come from an adult in good health and CMV-seronegative. Each CDR3 is given without its conserved first and last residue. The order of the fields is J gene, V gene, clone size, CDR3 protein. Clone size is not always given. Where it is, it says once, few, many or a class for expanded clones.

>TRBJ1-2|TRBV6-5|few
ASSPGTVNYGYT
>TRBJ1-2|TRBV10-2|NA
ASGGDSASSYT
>TRBJ1-2|TRBV29-1|NA
SVESRFYGYT
>TRBJ2-3|TRBV7-3|NA
ASSLSGGGDTQY
>TRBJ2-7|TRBV10-3|NA
AISYGPNSYEQY
>TRBJ1-2|TRBV13|NA
ASSFNPIDGPEGYT
>TRBJ2-5|TRBV18|NA
ASSPRASGPEGETQY
>TRBJ1-5|TRBV7-8|few
ASSVTGTQPQH
>TRBJ2-2|TRBV9|NA
ASSVDAGTGELF
>TRBJ2-5|TRBV19|once
ASSAGLVPETQY
>TRBJ2-7|TRBV10-1|NA
ASSPQGRRNEQY
>TRBJ1-2|TRBV6-6|NA
ASIQGQGAGGYT
>TRBJ2-5|TRBV5-1|NA
ASSFPQGEETQY
>TRBJ1-1|TRBV6-6|NA
ASTKGQGTINTEAF
>TRBJ2-7|TRBV19|NA
ASSTQGAYEQY
>TRBJ1-2|TRBV6-1|NA
ASSGTSYGYT
>TRBJ1-4|TRBV19|NA
ASSFTSADEKLF
>TRBJ1-6|TRBV6-5|NA
ASRQGAYNSPLH
>TRBJ2-3|TRBV29-1|few
TTGTSVTDTQY
>TRBJ2-7|TRBV7-9|NA
ASSSWDRWY
>TRBJ1-1|TRBV11-3|NA
ASSATGGAGSGNTEAF
>TRBJ1-5|TRBV29-1|NA
SAFYGDGQPQH
>TRBJ2-5|TRBV7-2|NA
ASSQRGGVSQY
>TRBJ2-7|TRBV2|NA
ASSTPGSYEQY
>TRBJ2-1|TRBV7-8|NA
ASSLATGYNEQF
>TRBJ1-5|TRBV9|NA
ASRAGDRGNQPQH
>TRBJ2-5|TRBV18|NA
ASSGGTAKETQY
>TRBJ1-1|TRBV6-6|NA
ASSYRVDTEAF
>TRBJ2-2|TRBV4-2|NA
ASSQGGTSGGNTGELF
>TRBJ1-1|TRBV5-1|NA
ASSFTGGRNTEAF
>TRBJ2-2|TRBV10-2|NA
ASSQGTALELF
>TRBJ1-3|TRBV6-5|NA
ASTTLGGGNTIY
>TRBJ1-1|TRBV7-9|NA
ASSLGGMSMNTEAF
>TRBJ1-1|TRBV4-3|NA
ASSQEQGMTEAF
>TRBJ1-2|TRBV10-3|NA
AIRGDNYGYT
>TRBJ2-5|TRBV4-2|NA
ASSQGNGGALETQY
>TRBJ1-3|TRBV11-2|few
ASSSLRVFGNTIY
>TRBJ2-7|TRBV5-6|NA
ASSLSGTGGVEQY
>TRBJ2-1|TRBV12-5|NA
ASGLVASGNNEQF
>TRBJ1-5|TRBV27|NA
ASSTWTGGSNQPQH
>TRBJ2-5|TRBV5-6|NA
ASWQAWGMAVYQQETQY
>TRBJ2-5|TRBV5-1|NA
ASSLQHPQETQY
>TRBJ2-7|TRBV6-6|NA
ASIRGGEVGEQY
>TRBJ1-1|TRBV5-1|NA
ASSLRTGGEPEAF
>TRBJ1-4|TRBV4-1|NA
ASSQPYEKLF
>TRBJ1-1|TRBV25-1|NA
ASSESGRGGTEAF
>TRBJ2-2|TRBV19|NA
ASISPGRELF
>TRBJ2-3|TRBV15|NA
ATGSRGGADTQY
>TRBJ1-1|TRBV7-9|NA
ASSPPYTEAF
>TRBJ1-3|TRBV28|NA
ASSLALGDGNTIY
>TRBJ2-7|TRBV15|NA
ATSRGDRGRVNEQY
>TRBJ2-2|TRBV29-1|NA
SVTSPTGELF
>TRBJ1-1|TRBV5-1|NA
ASVGPSNTEAF
>TRBJ1-4|TRBV4-3|NA
ASSPGTANEKLF
>TRBJ1-2|TRBV25-1|NA
ASRKQGATSNYGYT
>TRBJ1-1|TRBV7-7|NA
ASSQAWATEAF
>TRBJ2-7|TRBV6-5|NA
ASSYRGGYEQY
>TRBJ1-1|TRBV11-2|NA
ASSLEQGRAF
>TRBJ2-7|TRBV5-4|NA
ASRQDRGAYEQY